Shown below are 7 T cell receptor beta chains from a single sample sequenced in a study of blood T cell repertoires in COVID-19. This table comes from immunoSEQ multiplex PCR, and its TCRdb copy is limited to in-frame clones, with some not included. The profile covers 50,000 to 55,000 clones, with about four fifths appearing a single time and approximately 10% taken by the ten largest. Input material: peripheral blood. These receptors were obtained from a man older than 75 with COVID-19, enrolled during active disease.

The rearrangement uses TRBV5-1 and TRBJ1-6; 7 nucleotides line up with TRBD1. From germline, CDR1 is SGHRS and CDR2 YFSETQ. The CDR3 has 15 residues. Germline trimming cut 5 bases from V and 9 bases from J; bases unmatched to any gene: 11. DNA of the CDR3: TGCGCCAGCAGGACAGGGCCGGAGGATTTTTCACCCCTCCACTTT. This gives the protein CASRTGPEDFSPLHF.

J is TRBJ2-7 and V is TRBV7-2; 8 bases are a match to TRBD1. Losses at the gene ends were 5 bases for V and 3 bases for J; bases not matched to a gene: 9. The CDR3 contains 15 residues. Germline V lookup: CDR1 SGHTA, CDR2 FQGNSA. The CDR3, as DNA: TGTGCCAGCAGCGCGCACCGGGACAGGCACTACGAGCAGTACTTC. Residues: CASSAHRDRHYEQYF.

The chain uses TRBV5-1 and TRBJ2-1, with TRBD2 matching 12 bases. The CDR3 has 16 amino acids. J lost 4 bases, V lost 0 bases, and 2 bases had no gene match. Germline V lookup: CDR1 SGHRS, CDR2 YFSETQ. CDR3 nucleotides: TGCGCCAGCAGCTTGGATGGACTAGCGGGGTACAATGAGCAGTTCTTC. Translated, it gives CASSLDGLAGYNEQFF.

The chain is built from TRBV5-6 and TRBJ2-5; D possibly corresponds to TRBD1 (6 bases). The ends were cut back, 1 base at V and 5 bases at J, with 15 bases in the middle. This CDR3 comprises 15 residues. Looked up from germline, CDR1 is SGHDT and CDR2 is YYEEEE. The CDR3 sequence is CASSLPRTEGETQYF. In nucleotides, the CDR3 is TGTGCCAGCAGCTTGCCCAGGACAGAAGGGGAGACCCAGTACTTC.

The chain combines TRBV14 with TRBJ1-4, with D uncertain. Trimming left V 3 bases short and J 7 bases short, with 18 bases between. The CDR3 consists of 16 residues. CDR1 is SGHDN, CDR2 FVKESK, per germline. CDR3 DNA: TGTGCCAGCAGCCAGCGGACCCTCCTAGCGAGTGAAAAACTGTTTTTT. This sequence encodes CASSQRTLLASEKLFF.

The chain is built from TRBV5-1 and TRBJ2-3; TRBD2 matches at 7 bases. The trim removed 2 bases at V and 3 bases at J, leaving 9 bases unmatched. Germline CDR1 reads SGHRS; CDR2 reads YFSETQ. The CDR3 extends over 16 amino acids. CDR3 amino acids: CASSFPTSRLTDTQYF. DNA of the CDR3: TGCGCCAGCAGCTTCCCGACTAGCAGATTAACAGATACGCAGTATTTT.

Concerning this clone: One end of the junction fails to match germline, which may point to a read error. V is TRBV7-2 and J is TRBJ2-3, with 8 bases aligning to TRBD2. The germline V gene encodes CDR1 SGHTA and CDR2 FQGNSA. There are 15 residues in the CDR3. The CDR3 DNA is TGTGCCAGCAGCCTAGCGGGCTCTAGCACAGATACGCAGTATTTT. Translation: CASSLAGSSTDTQYF.